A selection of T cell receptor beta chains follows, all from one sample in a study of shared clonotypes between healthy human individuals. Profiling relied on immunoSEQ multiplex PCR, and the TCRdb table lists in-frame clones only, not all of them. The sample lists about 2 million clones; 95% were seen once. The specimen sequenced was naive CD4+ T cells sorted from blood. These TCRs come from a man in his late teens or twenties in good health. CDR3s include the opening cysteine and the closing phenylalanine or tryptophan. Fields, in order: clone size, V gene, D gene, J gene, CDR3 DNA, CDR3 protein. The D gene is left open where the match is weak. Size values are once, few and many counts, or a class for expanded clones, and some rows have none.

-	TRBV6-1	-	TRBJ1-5	TGTGCCAGCAGTGAGGGGGATCGGCCCCAGCATTTT	CASSEGDRPQHF
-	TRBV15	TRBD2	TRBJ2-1	TGTGCCACCAGCAGACCTTCGACTAGCGGGAGGTACTTGAGCTCCTACAATGAGCAGTTCTTC	CATSRPSTSGRYLSSYNEQFF
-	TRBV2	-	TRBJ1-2	TGTGCCAGCAGTAAACCGGGCACCTTTGACTATGGCTACACCTTC	CASSKPGTFDYGYTF
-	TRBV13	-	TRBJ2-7	TGTGCCAGCAGCTCTCTGTACGAGCAGTACTTC	CASSSLYEQYF
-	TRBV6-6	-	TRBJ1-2	TGTGCCAGCAGCCCAGGGCAGTATGGCTACACCTTC	CASSPGQYGYTF
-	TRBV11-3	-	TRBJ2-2	TGTGCCAGCAGCTTTGGGGGAGACACCGGGGAGCTGTTTTTT	CASSFGGDTGELFF
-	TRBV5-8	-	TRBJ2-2	TGTGCCAGCAGCTTGGGGGGCCTGGACACCGGGGAGCTGTTTTTT	CASSLGGLDTGELFF
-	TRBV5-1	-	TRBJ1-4	TGCGCCAGCAGCTTGGGATCCGAGAATGAAAAACTGTTTTTT	CASSLGSENEKLFF
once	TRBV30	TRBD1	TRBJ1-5	TGTGCCTGGAGCAGGGGGACAGGGGGCTTTCAGCCCCAGCATTTT	CAWSRGTGGFQPQHF
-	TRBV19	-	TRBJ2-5	TGTGCCAGTAGTATAGACCCGGGACTGCAAGAGACCCAGTACTTC	CASSIDPGLQETQYF
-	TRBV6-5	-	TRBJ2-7	TGTGCCAGCAGCGGACAGTCGAGGACCTACGAGCAGTACTTC	CASSGQSRTYEQYF
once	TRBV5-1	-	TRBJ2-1	TGCGCCAGCAGCTTGGGGCCGGAGTACAATGAGCAGTTCTTC	CASSLGPEYNEQFF
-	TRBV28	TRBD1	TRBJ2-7	TGTGCCAGCAGTTCACCCCTGGACAGGGACTCCAACGAGCAGTACTTC	CASSSPLDRDSNEQYF
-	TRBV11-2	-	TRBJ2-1	TGTGCCAGCAGCCCCGGACAGGGAGGGTCCAATGAGCAGTTCTTC	CASSPGQGGSNEQFF
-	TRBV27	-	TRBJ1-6	TGTGCCAGCAGTTTAAGGCCAACCACACCCCTCCACTTT	CASSLRPTTPLHF
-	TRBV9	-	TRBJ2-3	TGTGCCAGCAGCGATATTCGCGGCCACACAGATACGCAGTATTTT	CASSDIRGHTDTQYF
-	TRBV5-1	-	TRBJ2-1	TGCGCCAGCGCTTCAGGGAGCTCCTACAATGAGCAGTTCTTC	CASASGSSYNEQFF
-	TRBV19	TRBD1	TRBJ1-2	TGTGCCAGTACGGACAGGGGCTATGGCTACACCTTC	CASTDRGYGYTF
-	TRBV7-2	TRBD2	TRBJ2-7	TGTGCCAGCAGCTTAGGACCAGCGGGAGGGCGGTACGAGCAGTACTTC	CASSLGPAGGRYEQYF
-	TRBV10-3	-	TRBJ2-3	TGTGCCATCAGGGAAGGGGGGGTAAGGGCAGATACGCAGTATTTT	CAIREGGVRADTQYF
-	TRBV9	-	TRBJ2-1	TGTGCCACCCCGGGGGGCTTATCCTACAATGAGCAGTTCTTC	CATPGGLSYNEQFF
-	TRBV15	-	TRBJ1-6	TGTGCCACCAGCAGAGATCCGAGTTCACCCCTCCACTTT	CATSRDPSSPLHF
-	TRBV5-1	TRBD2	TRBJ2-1	TGCGCCAGCAGCTTGAGCGGGGCTACAAACAATGAGCAGTTCTTC	CASSLSGATNNEQFF
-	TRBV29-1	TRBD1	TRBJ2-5	TGCAGCGTCGGACAGGGAGAAGAGACCCAGTACTTC	CSVGQGEETQYF
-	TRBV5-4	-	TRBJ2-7	TGTGCCAGCAGCTTGGCCGAGGCTAGCTTGGCCGAGCAGTACTTC	CASSLAEASLAEQYF
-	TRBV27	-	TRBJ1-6	TGTGCCAGCAGTTTAAGCAGCCAGACAGCTTCACCCCTCCACTTT	CASSLSSQTASPLHF
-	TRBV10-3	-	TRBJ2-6	TGTGCCATCAGTGAGTTACCGGGCCAGAGCGGGGCCAACGTCCTGACTTTC	CAISELPGQSGANVLTF
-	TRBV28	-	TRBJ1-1	TGTGCCAGCACCCCCTCACCGAACACTGAAGCTTTCTTT	CASTPSPNTEAFF
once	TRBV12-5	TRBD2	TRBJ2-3	TGTGCTAGTGGTTTGGGATCTAGCGGGAGTATAGATACGCAGTATTTT	CASGLGSSGSIDTQYF
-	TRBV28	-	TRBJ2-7	TGTGCCAGCAGCCCCCCGCTAGGGACGTTCTCCTACGAGCAGTACTTC	CASSPPLGTFSYEQYF
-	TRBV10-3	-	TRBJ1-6	TGTGCCATCAGTGAGTCTTCCGGATATAATTCACCCCTCCACTTT	CAISESSGYNSPLHF
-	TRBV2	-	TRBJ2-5	TGTGCCAGCAGCCTGACTTCATTACGGGCCCAAGAGACCCAGTACTTC	CASSLTSLRAQETQYF
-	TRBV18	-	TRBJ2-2	TGTGCCAGCTCACCAGCGGGATTGAACACCGGGGAGCTGTTTTTT	CASSPAGLNTGELFF
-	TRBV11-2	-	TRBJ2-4	TGTGCCAGCAGCGTGGTGCATGTGGGACGGGCGGAAAACATTCAGTACTTC	CASSVVHVGRAENIQYF
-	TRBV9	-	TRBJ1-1	TGTGCCAGCGGGGGATGGGGGACTAACACTGAAGCTTTCTTT	CASGGWGTNTEAFF
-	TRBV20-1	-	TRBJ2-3	TGCAGTGCCAGGGGGGGAGATACGCAGTATTTT	CSARGGDTQYF
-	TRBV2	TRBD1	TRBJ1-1	TGTGCCAGCAAGGGGACAGTCCCCACTGAAGCTTTCTTT	CASKGTVPTEAFF
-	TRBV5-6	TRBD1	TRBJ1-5	TGTGCCAGCAGCCGGGACAGTAATAGCAATCAGCCCCAGCATTTT	CASSRDSNSNQPQHF
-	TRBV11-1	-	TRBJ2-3	TGTGCCAGCAGCTTGACTAGCACAGATACGCAGTATTTT	CASSLTSTDTQYF
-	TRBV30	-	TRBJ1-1	TGTGCCTGGAGTGGAACAGGGAGAAACACTGAAGCTTTCTTT	CAWSGTGRNTEAFF
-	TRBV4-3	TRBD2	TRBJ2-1	TGCGCCAGCAGCCGAGGGCTAGCGGCTAAGCAGTTCTTC	CASSRGLAAKQFF
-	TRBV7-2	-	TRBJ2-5	TGTGCCAGCAGCTTAGTGGCAGGAATACAAGAGACCCAGTACTTC	CASSLVAGIQETQYF
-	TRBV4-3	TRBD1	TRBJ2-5	TGCGCCAGCAGCCAAGATTGGGGACAGGGGAAAGGGAGGCAAGAGACCCAGTACTTC	CASSQDWGQGKGRQETQYF
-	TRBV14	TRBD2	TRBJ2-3	TGTGCCAGCAGCCACGGCGGGAGTTCCACAGATACGCAGTATTTT	CASSHGGSSTDTQYF
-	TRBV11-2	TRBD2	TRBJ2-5	TGTGCCAGCAGCTTGGGACTAGCGGGGGCTCAAGAGACCCAGTACTTC	CASSLGLAGAQETQYF
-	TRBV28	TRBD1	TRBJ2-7	TGTGCCAGCAGTTTGGCCGGGACAGGGGGTATCTACGAGCAGTACTTC	CASSLAGTGGIYEQYF
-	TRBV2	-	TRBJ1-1	TGTGCCAGCACCCGCGGACGGAACACTGAAGCTTTCTTT	CASTRGRNTEAFF
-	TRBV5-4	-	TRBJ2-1	TGTGCCAGCAGCTTGGACCCAGGGTCGGGGAATGAGCAGTTCTTC	CASSLDPGSGNEQFF
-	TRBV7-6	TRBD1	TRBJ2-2	TGTGCCAGCAGCTTACTAGGACAGGGGGCCGGGGAGCTGTTTTTT	CASSLLGQGAGELFF
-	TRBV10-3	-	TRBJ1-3	TGTGCCATCAGCGAGTATTTCTCTGGAAACACCATATATTTT	CAISEYFSGNTIYF
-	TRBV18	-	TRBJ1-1	TGTGCCAGCTTGCGGGGGGGTTCAGTCACTGAAGCTTTCTTT	CASLRGGSVTEAFF
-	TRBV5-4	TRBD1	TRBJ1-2	TGTGCCAGCAGCCTATGGACAGGGGGCAAAGGCTACACCTTC	CASSLWTGGKGYTF
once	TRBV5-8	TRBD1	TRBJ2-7	TGTGCCAGCAGCTTGGACGGGACAGGAAAGTACGAGCAGTACTTC	CASSLDGTGKYEQYF
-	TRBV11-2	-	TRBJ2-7	TGTGCCAGCAGCCTCCAAGGGTTAGGGTACGAGCAGTACTTC	CASSLQGLGYEQYF